These 12 T cell receptor beta chains were all obtained from the same sample, sequenced in a study of shared clonotypes between healthy human individuals. Generated by immunoSEQ multiplex PCR, the TCRdb table keeps only in-frame clones and is missing some. The profile covers more than 450,000 clones, with 79% appearing a single time and 10% to 15% taken by the ten largest. The sequenced sample was PBMCs. These receptors all come from a woman aged 40 to 50 in good health. Some clones in this sample may be carry-over from other donors' samples.

This clone was observed a few times. This chain connects TRBV5-6 to TRBJ1-1; 8 bases map to TRBD1. J was trimmed by 1 base and V by 3 bases; bases with no gene match: 5. CDR3 length equals 15 residues. Germline-derived CDR1 and CDR2 are SGHDT and YYEEEE. The CDR3 nucleotides are TGTGCCAGCAGCTACACCGGGACAGGGAACACTGAAGCTTTCTTT. Translating gives CASSYTGTGNTEAFF. The complete variable domain, with remaining parts taken from reference TRBV5-6 and TRBJ1-1, reads DAGVTQSPTHLIKTRGQQVTLRCSPKSGHDTVSWYQQALGQGPQFIFQYYEEEERQRGNFPDRFSGHQFPNYSSELNVNALLLGDSALYLCASSYTGTGNTEAFFGQGTRLTVV.

This rearrangement joins TRBV7-2 to TRBJ2-5; 7 bases fit TRBD2. CDR1 and CDR2 from the germline V gene are SGHTA and FQGNSA. This CDR3 spans 15 amino acids. Trimming cost V 3 bases and J 4 bases; bases outside gene matches: 8. CDR3 nucleotides: TGTGCCAGCAGCTTTCAGTGGGGGGAGGGAGAGACCCAGTACTTC. Amino acid sequence: CASSFQWGEGETQYF.

This clone was seen a handful of times. J is TRBJ1-1 and V is TRBV11-3; possible D gene TRBD1, 5 bases. Trimming stripped 0 bases from V and 2 bases from J, with 10 bases between. Per germline, CDR1 SGHNT and CDR2 YENEEA. The CDR3 runs 15 residues. The CDR3 bases are TGTGCCAGCAGCTTAGACCCGACAGCAAACACTGAAGCTTTCTTT. This sequence encodes CASSLDPTANTEAFF.

This rearrangement joins TRBV27 to TRBJ1-2; D ambiguous. Germline V CDR1 and CDR2: MNHEY, SMNVEV (reference sequence). This CDR3 is 13 amino acids long. V gave up 5 bases and J gave up 7 bases, with 14 bases separating them. DNA for the CDR3: TGTGCCAGCAGTCCCACGGGAGTTATTGGCTACACCTTC. Protein sequence: CASSPTGVIGYTF.

V is TRBV6-5 and J is TRBJ2-1; unclear D gene. The CDR3 extends over 13 amino acids. Germline-derived CDR1 and CDR2 are MNHEY and SVGAGI. Trimming left V 2 bases short and J 5 bases short, with 7 bases between. The CDR3 DNA follows: TGTGCCAGCAGTTACCCCCCTCACAATGAGCAGTTCTTC. Translation gives CASSYPPHNEQFF.

V is TRBV5-1 and J is TRBJ1-4; 7 nucleotides agree with TRBD1. Germline V gene lookup returns CDR1 SGHRS and CDR2 YFSETQ. With V trimmed by 5 bases and J by 5 bases, 6 bases remained unmatched. This CDR3 region has 14 residues. CDR3 nucleotides: TGCGCCAGCAGGGGGGACAGCTCCAATGAAAAACTGTTTTTT. The encoded protein is CASRGDSSNEKLFF.

The chain joins TRBV27 to TRBJ2-3; the match to TRBD2 covers 8 bases. CDR3 length equals 15 residues. The V and J ends lost 4 bases and 4 bases, in that order; junction bases with no gene match: 7. Germline values: CDR1 MNHEY, CDR2 SMNVEV (reference sequence). CDR3 nucleotides: TGTGCCAGCAGTTCCGGGGGGGAGAGGGCAGATACGCAGTATTTT. Its translation: CASSSGGERADTQYF.

This clone was counted only a few times. J is TRBJ2-2 and V is TRBV7-8; 15 nucleotides match TRBD2. CDR3 length: 19 residues. The V gene's germline CDR1 is SGHVS and CDR2 FQNEAQ. V lost 2 bases and J lost 4; bases outside the gene matches: 8. The DNA for the CDR3 is TGTGCCAGCAGCTTATTACGGACTAGCGGGAGGGCTGGCACCGGGGAGCTGTTTTTT. This sequence encodes CASSLLRTSGRAGTGELFF.

The chain uses TRBV6-1 and TRBJ1-1; no definite D call. Trimming shortened V by 6 bases and J by 1 base, and 9 bases separated the two germline ends. The CDR3 loop spans 13 amino acids. From germline, CDR1 is MNHNS and CDR2 SASEGT. The CDR3 DNA reads TGTGCCAGCAGGTGGAGACAGAACACTGAAGCTTTCTTT. It codes for CASRWRQNTEAFF.

The rearrangement links TRBV6-5 to TRBJ2-7; 7 bases agree with TRBD1. The CDR3 has 15 amino acids. Germline V gives CDR1 MNHEY, CDR2 SVGAGI. The trim removed 6 bases at V and 0 bases at J, leaving 8 bases unmatched. This CDR3 reads CASRRAGTDSYEQYF. CDR3 in DNA: TGTGCCAGCAGACGAGCCGGGACAGACTCCTACGAGCAGTACTTC.

Comments on this clone: The sample has other DNA sequences that encode this CDR3 too. V gene TRBV7-2 combines with J gene TRBJ2-7, with 7 bases identical to TRBD1. The CDR3 sequence is 15 residues long. V lost 5 bases to trimming and J lost 2 bases; unmatched junction nucleotides: 9. The germline V gene encodes CDR1 SGHTA and CDR2 FQGNSA. CDR3: CASSLAGTEAYEQYF. For the CDR3, the DNA is TGTGCCAGCAGCCTCGCCGGGACAGAAGCCTACGAGCAGTACTTC.

The chain couples TRBV30 to TRBJ2-6; 7 bases fit TRBD2. Trimming cost V 1 base and J 7 bases; bases outside gene matches: 4. This CDR3 is built from 14 residues. Germline values: CDR1 GTSNPN, CDR2 SVGIG (reference sequence). CDR3 sequence reads: CAWSEGTIANVLTF. The CDR3 DNA follows: TGTGCCTGGAGTGAGGGGACTATAGCCAACGTCCTGACTTTC.